Given below is one TCR beta chain in context. The antigen remains undetermined. These data come from a study of cytomegalovirus exposure and HLA in healthy donors. Notes on the study in general: In vitro data verified a few CMV-associated chains as specific for CMV antigens. A later analysis reportedly identified an Asian-associated ancestry cluster as carrying fewer N-insertions than the roughly 700-donor mean. Researchers counted approximately 160 TCR beta chains as cytomegalovirus-associated.

Both 60 Vbeta primers and 13 Jbeta primers went into the PCR. Repertoires were generated with immunoSEQ multiplex PCR, while TCRdb's copy carries only in-frame clones and drops some. The sample records over 150,000 clones, roughly four fifths being singletons. With 1 base removed from V and 4 bases from J, the gap between germline ends came to 14 bases. CDR3 length equals 16 residues. From germline, CDR1 is LGHNA and CDR2 YSLEER. Sample: PBMCs. The V and J genes are TRBV4-3 and TRBJ1-3, with D possibly TRBD1 on 5 matching bases. The TCR was taken from a man in his fifties in good health and CMV-seronegative. As DNA, the CDR3 is TGCGCCAGCAGCCAAGGAGGTGTAGGGGTAGGAAACACCATATATTTT. Translation: CASSQGGVGVGNTIYF.